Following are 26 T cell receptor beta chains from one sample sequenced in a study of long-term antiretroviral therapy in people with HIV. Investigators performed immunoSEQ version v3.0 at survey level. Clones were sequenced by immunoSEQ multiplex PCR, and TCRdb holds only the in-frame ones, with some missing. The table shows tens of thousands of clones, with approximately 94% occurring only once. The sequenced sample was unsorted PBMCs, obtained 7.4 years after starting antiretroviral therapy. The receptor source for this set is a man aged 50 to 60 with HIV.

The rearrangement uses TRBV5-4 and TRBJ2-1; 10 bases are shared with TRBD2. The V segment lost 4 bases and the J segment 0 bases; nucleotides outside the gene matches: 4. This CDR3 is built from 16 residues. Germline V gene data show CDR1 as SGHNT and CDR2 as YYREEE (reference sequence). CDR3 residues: CASSPSGGPSYNEQFF. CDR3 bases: TGTGCCAGCAGCCCTAGCGGGGGCCCCTCCTACAATGAGCAGTTCTTC.

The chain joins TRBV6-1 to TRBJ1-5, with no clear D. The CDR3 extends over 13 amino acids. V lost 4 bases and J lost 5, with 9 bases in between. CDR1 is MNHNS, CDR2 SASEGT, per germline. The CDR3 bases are TGTGCCAGCAGTGTTGCTTCGGATCAGCCCCAGCATTTT. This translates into CASSVASDQPQHF.

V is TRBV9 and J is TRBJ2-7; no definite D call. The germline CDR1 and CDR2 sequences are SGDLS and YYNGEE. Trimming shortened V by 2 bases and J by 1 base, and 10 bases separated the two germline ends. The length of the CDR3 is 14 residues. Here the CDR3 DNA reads TGTGCCAGCAGCGTCGCGGACCCTTCCTACGAGCAGTACTTC. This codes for CASSVADPSYEQYF.

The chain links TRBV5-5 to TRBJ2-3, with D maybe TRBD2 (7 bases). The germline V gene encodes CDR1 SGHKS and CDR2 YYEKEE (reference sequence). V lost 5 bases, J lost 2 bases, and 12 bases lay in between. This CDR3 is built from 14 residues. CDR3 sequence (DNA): TGTGCCAGCAGGGGAGGGGGAGCCACAGATACGCAGTATTTT. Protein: CASRGGGATDTQYF.

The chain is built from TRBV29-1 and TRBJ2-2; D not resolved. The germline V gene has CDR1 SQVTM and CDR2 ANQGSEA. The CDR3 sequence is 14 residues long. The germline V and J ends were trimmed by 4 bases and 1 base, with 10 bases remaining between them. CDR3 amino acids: CSVGVTLNTGELFF. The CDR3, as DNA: TGCAGCGTTGGTGTCACCTTGAACACCGGGGAGCTGTTTTTT.

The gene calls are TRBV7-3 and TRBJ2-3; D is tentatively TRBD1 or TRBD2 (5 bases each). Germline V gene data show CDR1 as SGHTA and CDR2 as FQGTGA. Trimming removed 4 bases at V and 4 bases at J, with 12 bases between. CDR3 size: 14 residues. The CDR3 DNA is TGTGCCAGCAGCTCACCGGGACGCCCAGATACGCAGTATTTT. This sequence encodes CASSSPGRPDTQYF.

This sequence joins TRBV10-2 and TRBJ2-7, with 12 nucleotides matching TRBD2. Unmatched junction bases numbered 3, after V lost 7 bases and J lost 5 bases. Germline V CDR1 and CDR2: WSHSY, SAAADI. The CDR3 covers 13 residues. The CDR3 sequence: CASKTSGGDEQYF. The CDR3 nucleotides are TGCGCCAGCAAGACTAGCGGGGGCGACGAGCAGTACTTC.

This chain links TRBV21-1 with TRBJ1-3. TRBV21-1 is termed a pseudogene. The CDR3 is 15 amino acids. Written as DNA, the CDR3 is TGTGCCAGCAGCGAGGCGGGGGACTCTGGAAACACCATATATTTT. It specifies CASSEAGDSGNTIYF.

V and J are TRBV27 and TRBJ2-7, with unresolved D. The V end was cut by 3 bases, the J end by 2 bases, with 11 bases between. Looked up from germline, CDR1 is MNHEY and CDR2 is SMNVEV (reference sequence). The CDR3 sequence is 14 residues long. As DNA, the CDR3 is TGTGCCAGCAGTTTTTCGGGCAGCACCTACGAGCAGTACTTC. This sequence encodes CASSFSGSTYEQYF.

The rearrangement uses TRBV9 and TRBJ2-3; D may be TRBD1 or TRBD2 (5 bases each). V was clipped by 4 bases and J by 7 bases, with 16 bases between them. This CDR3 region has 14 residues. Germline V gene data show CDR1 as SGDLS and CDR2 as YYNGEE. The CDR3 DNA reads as TGTGCCAGCAGCCCGTGGACCGGGGCGAATACGCAGTATTTT. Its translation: CASSPWTGANTQYF.

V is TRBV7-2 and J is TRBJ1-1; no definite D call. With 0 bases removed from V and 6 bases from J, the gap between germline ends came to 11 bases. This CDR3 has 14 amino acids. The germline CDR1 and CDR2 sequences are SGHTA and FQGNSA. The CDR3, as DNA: TGTGCCAGCAGCTTAGCGCCTGAGGGCCCTGAAGCTTTCTTT. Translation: CASSLAPEGPEAFF.

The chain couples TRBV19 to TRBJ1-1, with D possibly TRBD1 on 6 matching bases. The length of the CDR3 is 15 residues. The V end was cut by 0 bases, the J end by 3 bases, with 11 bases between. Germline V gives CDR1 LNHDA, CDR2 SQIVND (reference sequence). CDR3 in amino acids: CASSIDQGRDTEAFF. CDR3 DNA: TGTGCCAGTAGTATAGATCAGGGGCGCGACACTGAAGCTTTCTTT. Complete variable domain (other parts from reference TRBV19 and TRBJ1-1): DGGITQSPKYLFRKEGQNVTLSCEQNLNHDAMYWYRQDPGQGLRLIYYSQIVNDFQKGDIAEGYSVSREKKESFPLTVTSAQKNPTAFYLCASSIDQGRDTEAFFGQGTRLTVV.

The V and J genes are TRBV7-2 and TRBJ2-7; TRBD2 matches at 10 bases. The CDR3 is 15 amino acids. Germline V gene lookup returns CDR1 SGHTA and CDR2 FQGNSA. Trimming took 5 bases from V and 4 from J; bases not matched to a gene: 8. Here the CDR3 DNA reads TGTGCCAGCAGCCAAGGGGCTAGCGGGGGTTACGAGCAGTACTTC. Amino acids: CASSQGASGGYEQYF.

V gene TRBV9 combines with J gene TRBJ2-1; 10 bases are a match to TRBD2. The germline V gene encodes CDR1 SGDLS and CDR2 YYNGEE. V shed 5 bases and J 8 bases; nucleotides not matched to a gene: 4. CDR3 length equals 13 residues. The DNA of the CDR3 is TGTGCCAGCAGTGGGACTAGCGCCGATGAGCAGTTCTTC. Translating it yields CASSGTSADEQFF. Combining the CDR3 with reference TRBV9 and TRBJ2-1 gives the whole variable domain DSGVTQTPKHLITATGQRVTLRCSPRSGDLSVYWYQQSLDQGLQFLIQYYNGEERAKGNILERFSAQQFPDLHSELNLSSLELGDSALYFCASSGTSADEQFFGPGTRLTVL.

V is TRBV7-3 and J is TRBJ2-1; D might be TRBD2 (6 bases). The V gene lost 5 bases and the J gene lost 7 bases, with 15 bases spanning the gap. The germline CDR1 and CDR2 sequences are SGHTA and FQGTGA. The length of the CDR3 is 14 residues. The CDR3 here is CASSPTLARNEQFF. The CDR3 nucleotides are TGTGCCAGCAGCCCTACACTAGCACGGAATGAGCAGTTCTTC. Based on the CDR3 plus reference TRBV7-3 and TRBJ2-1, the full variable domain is GAGVSQTPSNKVTEKGKYVELRCDPISGHTALYWYRQSLGQGPEFLIYFQGTGAADDSGLPNDRFFAVRPEGSVSTLKIQRTERGDSAVYLCASSPTLARNEQFFGPGTRLTVL.

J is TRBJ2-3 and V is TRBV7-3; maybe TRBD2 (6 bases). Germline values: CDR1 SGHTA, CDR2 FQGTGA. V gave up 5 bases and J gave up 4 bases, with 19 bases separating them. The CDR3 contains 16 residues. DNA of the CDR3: TGTGCCAGCAGCACCCGCGGGGCTAGCTTCCCAGATACGCAGTATTTT. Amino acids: CASSTRGASFPDTQYF.

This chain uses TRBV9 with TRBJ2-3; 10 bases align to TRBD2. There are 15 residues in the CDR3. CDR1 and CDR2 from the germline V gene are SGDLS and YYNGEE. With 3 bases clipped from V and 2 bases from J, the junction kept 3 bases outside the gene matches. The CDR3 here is CASSGSGGPTDTQYF. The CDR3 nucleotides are TGTGCCAGCAGCGGTAGCGGGGGGCCCACAGATACGCAGTATTTT.

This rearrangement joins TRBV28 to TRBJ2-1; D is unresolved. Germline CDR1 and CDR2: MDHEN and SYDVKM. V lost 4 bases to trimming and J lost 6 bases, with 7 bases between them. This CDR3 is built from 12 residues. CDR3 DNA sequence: TGTGCCAGCAGTTGGCCCGGCAATGAGCAGTTCTTC. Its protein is CASSWPGNEQFF.

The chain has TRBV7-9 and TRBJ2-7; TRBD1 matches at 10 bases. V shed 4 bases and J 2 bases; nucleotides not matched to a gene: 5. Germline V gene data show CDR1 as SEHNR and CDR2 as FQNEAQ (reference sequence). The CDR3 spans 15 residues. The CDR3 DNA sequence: TGTGCCAGCAGCTCGAGACAGGGGGCCACCTACGAGCAGTACTTC. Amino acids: CASSSRQGATYEQYF.

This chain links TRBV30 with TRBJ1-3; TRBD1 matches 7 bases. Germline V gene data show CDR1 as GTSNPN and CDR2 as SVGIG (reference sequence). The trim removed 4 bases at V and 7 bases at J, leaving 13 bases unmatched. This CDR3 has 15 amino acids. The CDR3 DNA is TGTGCCTGGAATGCCCCCCCCAGGGGGTCCAACACCATATATTTT. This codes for CAWNAPPRGSNTIYF.

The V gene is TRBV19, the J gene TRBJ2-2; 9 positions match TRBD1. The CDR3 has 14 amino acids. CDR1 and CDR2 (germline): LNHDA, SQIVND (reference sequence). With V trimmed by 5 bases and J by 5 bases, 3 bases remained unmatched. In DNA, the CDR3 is TGTGCCAGTAGTGTCGGACAGGGGACCGGGGAGCTGTTTTTT. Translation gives CASSVGQGTGELFF.

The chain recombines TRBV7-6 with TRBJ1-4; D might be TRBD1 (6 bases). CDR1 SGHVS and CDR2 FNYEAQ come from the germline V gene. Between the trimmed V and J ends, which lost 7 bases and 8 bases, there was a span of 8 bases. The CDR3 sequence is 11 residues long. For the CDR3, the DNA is TGTGCCAGCACCGACAGGGAAAAACTGTTTTTT. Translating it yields CASTDREKLFF.

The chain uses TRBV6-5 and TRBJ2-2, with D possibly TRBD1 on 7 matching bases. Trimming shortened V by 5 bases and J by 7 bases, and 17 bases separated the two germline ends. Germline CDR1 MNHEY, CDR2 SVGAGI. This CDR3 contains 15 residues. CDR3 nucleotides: TGTGCCAGCAGTCCCGGACAGGCCGGGAGCGGGGAGCTGTTTTTT. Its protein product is CASSPGQAGSGELFF.

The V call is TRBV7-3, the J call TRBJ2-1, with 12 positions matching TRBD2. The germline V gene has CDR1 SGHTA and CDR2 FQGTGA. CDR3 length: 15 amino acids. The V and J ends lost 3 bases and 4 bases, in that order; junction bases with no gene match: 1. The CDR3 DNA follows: TGTGCCAGCAGCTTCGGACTAGCGGGGTACAATGAGCAGTTCTTC. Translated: CASSFGLAGYNEQFF.

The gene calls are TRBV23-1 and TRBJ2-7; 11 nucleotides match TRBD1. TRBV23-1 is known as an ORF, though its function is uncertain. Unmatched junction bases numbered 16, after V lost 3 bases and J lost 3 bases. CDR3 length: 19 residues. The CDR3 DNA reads TGCGCCAGCAGTCACCCAGGGACAGGGGGGTTTATAACATTCTACGAGCAGTACTTC. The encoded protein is CASSHPGTGGFITFYEQYF.

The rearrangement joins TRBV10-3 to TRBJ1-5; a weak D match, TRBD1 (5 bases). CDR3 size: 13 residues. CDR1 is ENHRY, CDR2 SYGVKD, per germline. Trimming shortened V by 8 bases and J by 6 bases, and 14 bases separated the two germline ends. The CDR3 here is CAIDPGGGQPQHF. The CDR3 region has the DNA TGTGCCATCGACCCGGGGGGGGGTCAGCCCCAGCATTTT.